A single sample gave rise to the 22 T cell receptor beta chains below, sequenced in a study of T cells in tuberculosis. Indicated time point: new active TB diagnosis, blood taken before or within 7 days of starting treatment. Sequencing used immunoSEQ multiplex PCR; TCRdb keeps in-frame clones, though not all of them. This sample has about 33,000 clones, with roughly 87% found just once. This material consisted of PBMCs, taken at tuberculosis diagnosis. Receptors were obtained from an adult with tuberculosis.

This clone was recorded a few times. The genes are TRBV4-1 and TRBJ2-3, with TRBD2 as a possible D gene (5 bases). This CDR3 is 15 amino acids long. Germline V CDR1 and CDR2: MGHRA, YSYEKL. V lost 1 base to trimming and J lost 2 bases, with 10 bases between them. The CDR3: CASSQGRLFTDTQYF. DNA for the CDR3: TGCGCCAGCAGCCAAGGCCGACTATTCACAGATACGCAGTATTTT.

CDR3 DNA: TGCGCCAGCAGTGATTTTCGGGCAGATACGCAGTATTTT. Translated, it gives CASSDFRADTQYF. This rearrangement joins TRBV10-2 to TRBJ2-3; D remains ambiguous. Germline-derived CDR1 and CDR2 are WSHSY and SAAADI. The V and J ends lost 3 bases and 4 bases respectively, with 8 bases between them. The CDR3 consists of 13 residues.

A note on this clone: Other DNA sequences of this sample code for an identical CDR3. The chain has TRBV27 and TRBJ1-5; D is unclear. Trimming pared 2 bases from V and 0 bases from J, leaving 8 bases between. The CDR3 extends over 15 amino acids. Germline assignment: CDR1 MNHEY and CDR2 SMNVEV (reference sequence). CDR3 amino acids: CASSLKPYSNQPQHF. DNA of the CDR3: TGTGCCAGCAGTTTAAAGCCCTATAGCAATCAGCCCCAGCATTTT.

The chain employs TRBV6-1 and TRBJ1-1, with TRBD1 identical over 7 bases. This CDR3 region has 12 residues. CDR1 MNHNS and CDR2 SASEGT come from the germline V gene. The junction had 0 bases not matched to a gene; V was cut back by 8 bases and J by 0 bases. The DNA for the CDR3 is TGTGCCAGCGGACAGGTGAACACTGAAGCTTTCTTT. It encodes CASGQVNTEAFF.

The chain couples TRBV5-4 to TRBJ2-6; D gene ambiguous. V was pared by 1 base and J by 7 bases, with 3 bases between. The germline CDR1 and CDR2 sequences are SGHNT and YYREEE (reference sequence). The CDR3 spans 12 residues. The CDR3 DNA sequence: TGTGCCAGCAGCTTGCTCGCCAACGTCCTGACTTTC. This sequence encodes CASSLLANVLTF.

The V and J genes are TRBV18 and TRBJ2-1; D not resolved. The CDR3 is 11 amino acids. Germline V gene lookup returns CDR1 KGHSH and CDR2 LQKENI. With 5 bases removed from V and 7 bases from J, the gap between germline ends came to 6 bases. The CDR3 nucleotides read TGTGCCAGCTCATCAAAAAATGAGCAGTTCTTC. Residues: CASSSKNEQFF. The variable domain in full, completed from reference TRBV18 and TRBJ2-1, reads NAGVMQNPRHLVRRRGQEARLRCSPMKGHSHVYWYRQLPEEGLKFMVYLQKENIIDESGMPKERFSAEFPKEGPSILRIQQVVRGDSAAYFCASSSKNEQFFGPGTRLTVL.

CDR3 amino acids: CASSWTTYNEQFF. CDR3 coding DNA: TGTGCCAGCAGCTGGACTACCTACAATGAGCAGTTCTTC. The V and J genes are TRBV5-5 and TRBJ2-1; D may be TRBD2 (6 bases). Trimming cost V 3 bases and J 2 bases, with 6 bases left between them. The CDR3 sequence is 13 residues long. CDR1 is SGHKS and CDR2 is YYEKEE in the germline V gene (reference sequence).

This clone appeared once. This chain links TRBV5-6 with TRBJ2-4; 8 bases map to TRBD2. Losses at the gene ends were 2 bases for V and 3 bases for J; bases not matched to a gene: 4. Germline V gene sequence: CDR1 SGHDT, CDR2 YYEEEE. The CDR3 totals 15 residues. The CDR3, as DNA: TGTGCCAGCAGCTTCCTCGCGGGGGGCAAAAACATTCAGTACTTC. Translation gives CASSFLAGGKNIQYF.

The chain couples TRBV21-1 to TRBJ2-3; the D call of TRBD1 is as the table states it, not checked on the DNA. TRBV21-1 is given as a pseudogene. The CDR3 sequence is 16 residues long. The CDR3 bases are TGTGCCAGCAGCAAAGCCACAGGGTGGTACACAGATACGCAGTATTTT. As protein: CASSKATGWYTDTQYF.

This clone was seen just once. The chain employs TRBV9 and TRBJ2-2, with 8 bases matching TRBD2. The ends lost 4 bases at V and 6 bases at J; junction bases unmatched: 2. From germline, CDR1 is SGDLS and CDR2 YYNGEE. This CDR3 spans 13 amino acids. For the CDR3, the DNA is TGTGCCAGCAGCCATAGCGGGGCCGGGGAGCTGTTTTTT. Translation: CASSHSGAGELFF.

The chain carries TRBV19 and TRBJ2-1, with a tentative D call TRBD2 (5 bases). Trimming removed 3 bases at V and 8 bases at J, with 14 bases between. CDR1 is LNHDA, CDR2 SQIVND, per germline (reference sequence). CDR3 length: 14 amino acids. CDR3 sequence: CASSMRTPRDEQFF. For the CDR3, the DNA is TGTGCCAGTAGTATGCGTACACCGAGGGATGAGCAGTTCTTC.

V is TRBV4-2 and J is TRBJ1-1; TRBD1 might be the D (6 bases). CDR3 size: 16 residues. CDR1 and CDR2 from the germline V gene are LGHNA and YNFKEQ. V lost 4 bases to trimming and J lost 1 base, with 16 bases between them. CDR3 sequence reads: CASSLEAGRGNTEAFF. The CDR3 DNA sequence: TGTGCCAGCAGCCTAGAGGCGGGCAGGGGGAACACTGAAGCTTTCTTT.

V is TRBV30 and J is TRBJ1-2, with a tentative D call TRBD1 (5 bases). The germline CDR1 and CDR2 sequences are GTSNPN and SVGIG (reference sequence). The V end was cut by 7 bases, the J end by 6 bases, with 18 bases between. The CDR3 is 13 amino acids. CDR3 in amino acids: CASAGFTGDGYTF. CDR3 DNA: TGTGCCTCCGCGGGATTTACAGGAGATGGCTACACCTTC.

Here the CDR3 reads CASSGQANYGYTF. The CDR3 coding sequence is TGTGCCAGCAGCGGGCAGGCTAACTATGGCTACACCTTC. The chain recombines TRBV5-6 with TRBJ1-2; D ambiguous. CDR1 and CDR2 from the germline V gene are SGHDT and YYEEEE. CDR3 length equals 13 residues. V was clipped by 4 bases and J by 0 bases, with 7 bases between them.

The chain employs TRBV7-2 and TRBJ1-1, with 7 bases aligning to TRBD1. Unmatched junction bases numbered 7, after V lost 1 base and J lost 5 bases. CDR3 length: 15 residues. Germline CDR1 SGHTA, CDR2 FQGNSA. The DNA of the CDR3 is TGTGCCAGCAGCTTAGGGAGGGGGCGAGGGACTGAAGCTTTCTTT. This encodes CASSLGRGRGTEAFF.

The chain has TRBV9 and TRBJ2-7; 7 bases are a match to TRBD1. V shed 1 base, J shed 2 bases, and the junction held 9 bases outside the gene matches. CDR1 is SGDLS, CDR2 YYNGEE, per germline. The CDR3 is made up of 16 amino acids. CDR3 in DNA: TGTGCCAGCAGCGTAACAGGGGTCGCCTCTCCCTACGAGCAGTACTTC. Amino acids: CASSVTGVASPYEQYF.

The V gene is TRBV4-3, the J gene TRBJ1-6; D possibly corresponds to TRBD1 (6 bases). CDR3 size: 15 residues. V lost 3 bases and J 9 bases, leaving 15 bases between the germline ends. CDR1 and CDR2 (germline): LGHNA, YSLEER. Here the CDR3 reads CASSQIQGSGSPLHF. CDR3 sequence (DNA): TGCGCCAGCAGCCAGATACAGGGATCTGGTTCACCCCTCCACTTT.

Concerning this clone: This CDR3 is missing its conserved last phenylalanine or tryptophan, likely due to a read error. Because the CDR3's place on the DNA is in doubt, the DNA is left out and the CDR3 is given as listed by TCRdb. The V call is TRBV5-4, the J call TRBJ1-2; TRBD1, the table's D call, was not compared with the DNA. From germline, CDR1 is SGHNT and CDR2 YYREEE (reference sequence). Inclusive of both ends, the CDR3 amounts to 13 amino acids. This chain's CDR3 is CASSLQDRGGLAI.

This chain uses TRBV28 with TRBJ2-2; D not certain. Germline V CDR1 and CDR2: MDHEN, SYDVKM. Trimming took off 2 bases at V and 1 base at J, with 14 bases between the two ends. The CDR3 consists of 17 residues. CDR3 sequence (DNA): TGTGCCAGCAGTTTAAGGTTTATCACGGGGAACACCGGGGAGCTGTTTTTT. Amino acids: CASSLRFITGNTGELFF.

This chain joins TRBV7-2 and TRBJ1-2; D remains unclear. In germline, CDR1 is SGHTA, CDR2 FQGNSA. Trimming stripped 5 bases from V and 5 bases from J, with 21 bases between. The CDR3 sequence is 16 residues long. CDR3 bases: TGTGCCAGCAGCCGCCTCCCGTTAACCCCGACTTATGGCTACACCTTC. Translating it yields CASSRLPLTPTYGYTF.

The rearrangement joins TRBV21-1 to TRBJ2-7; the table's D call TRBD1 went unverified against the DNA. TRBV21-1 represents a pseudogene. CDR3 length: 16 residues. Here the CDR3 DNA reads TGTGCCAGCAGCAGAAACCGGGACAGGGCGACCTACGAGCAGTACTTC. Its protein product is CASSRNRDRATYEQYF.

The chain joins TRBV4-1 to TRBJ2-2; 14 bases match TRBD2. Trimming took 3 bases from V and 2 from J; bases not matched to a gene: 5. The CDR3 is 18 residues long. Per germline, CDR1 MGHRA and CDR2 YSYEKL. The chain's CDR3 is CASSQLGLAGVNTGELFF. CDR3 in DNA: TGCGCCAGCAGCCAGCTGGGACTAGCGGGGGTCAACACCGGGGAGCTGTTTTTT.